These 20 T cell receptor beta chains came from one sample sequenced in a study of lymphopenia after photon versus proton radiotherapy (dated by TCRdb to 2018 to 2020). Library preparation used the immunoSEQ multiplex PCR assay. TCRdb took this table from immuneACCESS and kept in-frame rearrangements with V and J called. Such tables lack part of the clones; where checked against another copy, unresolved V genes explain under half of the gap, and the rest is unexplained. This sample holds about 18,000 clones; roughly nine tenths were observed only once. The ten largest clones add up to roughly 1.8% of the sample. The sequencing used peripheral blood, collected from a patient treated with photon-based radiotherapy. The receptors stem from a woman aged 40 to 49 with cholangiocarcinoma.

The chain joins TRBV10-3 to TRBJ2-7; maybe TRBD1 (6 bases). The CDR3 consists of 12 residues. The germline V and J ends were trimmed by 11 bases and 6 bases, with 17 bases remaining between them. Germline V lookup: CDR1 ENHRY, CDR2 SYGVKD. CDR3 protein: CAARTAISEQYF. In DNA form, the CDR3 reads TGTGCCGCCAGGACAGCTATCAGCGAGCAGTACTTC.

The chain joins TRBV6-6 to TRBJ1-2; a weak D match, TRBD1 (5 bases). V dropped 2 bases and J dropped 4 bases, with 8 bases sitting between them. The CDR3 is made up of 13 amino acids. The germline V gene has CDR1 MNHNY and CDR2 SVGAGI (reference sequence). The DNA of the CDR3 is TGTGCCAGCAGTTACCTAGACAGCTATGGCTACACCTTC. Amino acid sequence: CASSYLDSYGYTF.

The V and J genes are TRBV6-6 and TRBJ2-7; D call uncertain. Germline V lookup: CDR1 MNHNY, CDR2 SVGAGI (reference sequence). The CDR3 length is 12 residues. V gave up 5 bases and J gave up 2 bases, with 7 bases separating them. CDR3 coding DNA: TGTGCCAGCAGTGGACCGACCTACGAGCAGTACTTC. As protein: CASSGPTYEQYF.

The chain combines TRBV30 with TRBJ1-5; TRBD1 agrees at 10 bases. The trim removed 5 bases at V and 5 bases at J, leaving 24 bases unmatched. The CDR3 spans 20 residues. The germline V gene encodes CDR1 GTSNPN and CDR2 SVGIG (reference sequence). For the CDR3, the DNA is TGTGCCTGGGGCTCGGGGACAGGGGCCGGGGCCCCCATTACCGATCAGCCCCAGCATTTT. Residues: CAWGSGTGAGAPITDQPQHF.

This rearrangement joins TRBV5-6 to TRBJ2-1; no clear D. Germline V gene lookup returns CDR1 SGHDT and CDR2 YYEEEE. Trimming took 2 bases from V and 0 from J, leaving 9 bases between them. The length of the CDR3 is 15 residues. The CDR3: CASSFGQSSYNEQFF. In DNA form, the CDR3 reads TGTGCCAGCAGCTTCGGCCAGAGCTCCTACAATGAGCAGTTCTTC.

This clone showed up just once. The chain uses TRBV11-2 and TRBJ2-7; perhaps D is TRBD1 or TRBD2 (6 bases each). Germline CDR1 SGHAT, CDR2 FQNNGV. The CDR3 consists of 15 residues. Trimming removed 1 base at V and 4 bases at J, with 14 bases between. This CDR3 is CASSLGTGAGYEQYF. Written as DNA, the CDR3 is TGTGCCAGCAGCTTAGGAACGGGGGCCGGGTACGAGCAGTACTTC.

V gene TRBV27 combines with J gene TRBJ2-7, with D possibly called TRBD1 or TRBD2 (5 bases each). CDR1 and CDR2 (germline): MNHEY, SMNVEV (reference sequence). The CDR3 runs to 15 residues. Trimming took off 2 bases at V and 7 bases at J, with 18 bases between the two ends. The CDR3 DNA sequence: TGTGCCAGCAGTTTAAATTTCGAGGGAGCAGGGGAGCAGTACTTC. It yields the protein CASSLNFEGAGEQYF.

This clone showed up just once. This chain connects TRBV9 to TRBJ1-6, with D possibly being TRBD1 (5 bases). This CDR3 region has 14 residues. Germline CDR1 SGDLS, CDR2 YYNGEE. Trimming took 0 bases from V and 7 from J, leaving 8 bases between them. This CDR3 reads CASSVEDSNSPLHF. The CDR3 bases are TGTGCCAGCAGCGTAGAAGACAGCAATTCACCCCTCCACTTT.

There are a few counts of this clone. The rearrangement links TRBV9 to TRBJ2-6; D ambiguous. The germline gives CDR1 SGDLS, CDR2 YYNGEE. V lost 0 bases to trimming and J lost 1 base, with 8 bases between them. There are 16 residues in the CDR3. CDR3 bases: TGTGCCAGCAGCGTAGTAAGTGGATCTGGGGCCAACGTCCTGACTTTC. It encodes CASSVVSGSGANVLTF.

The chain combines TRBV7-9 with TRBJ1-1; D is unresolved. V gave up 4 bases and J gave up 11 bases, with 14 bases separating them. Per the germline V gene, CDR1 is SEHNR and CDR2 is FQNEAQ (reference sequence). This CDR3 is 12 amino acids long. The CDR3 sequence: CASSSNLQGAFF. CDR3 nucleotide sequence: TGTGCCAGCAGCTCGAACCTGCAAGGGGCTTTCTTT.

The J gene is TRBJ2-1, the V gene TRBV2, with unresolved D. The CDR3 runs to 11 residues. Germline V CDR1 and CDR2: SNHLY, FYNNEI. Trimming removed 2 bases from V and 9 bases from J, with 5 bases in between. The CDR3 region is CASSELIEQFF. The CDR3 DNA follows: TGTGCCAGCAGTGAATTGATTGAGCAGTTCTTC.

This clone occurred once. The CDR3 here is CASSSLTELFF. CDR3 nucleotide sequence: TGTGCCAGCAGTTCCCTGACAGAACTGTTTTTT. The chain uses TRBV28 and TRBJ2-2, with D possibly matching TRBD1 (5 bases). Germline CDR1 and CDR2: MDHEN and SYDVKM. V lost 4 bases and J 14 bases, leaving 11 bases between the germline ends. The CDR3 covers 11 residues. The full variable domain, rest sourced from reference TRBV28 and TRBJ2-2, is DVKVTQSSRYLVKRTGEKVFLECVQDMDHENMFWYRQDPGLGLRLIYFSYDVKMKEKGDIPEGYSVSREKKERFSLILESASTNQTSMYLCASSSLTELFFGEGSRLTVL.

The rearrangement links TRBV30 to TRBJ2-7; D call uncertain. The CDR3 spans 14 residues. With 0 bases removed from V and 7 bases from J, the gap between germline ends came to 16 bases. Germline assignment: CDR1 GTSNPN and CDR2 SVGIG (reference sequence). The CDR3 DNA reads TGTGCCTGGAGTGTACGATCGAGGACGAGAGAGCAGTACTTC. Encoded protein: CAWSVRSRTREQYF.

This chain connects TRBV15 to TRBJ2-2; 10 bases map to TRBD1. This CDR3 has 19 amino acids. The germline V gene encodes CDR1 LNHNV and CDR2 YYDKDF (reference sequence). V shed 0 bases and J 0 bases; nucleotides not matched to a gene: 7. The CDR3 DNA reads as TGTGCCACCAGCAGAGATGGGACAGGGGAATCCGCGAACACCGGGGAGCTGTTTTTT. Translation: CATSRDGTGESANTGELFF.

V gene TRBV5-6 combines with J gene TRBJ1-3, with D hard to call. V was trimmed by 4 bases and J by 4 bases, leaving 15 bases between them. Germline CDR1 is SGHDT and CDR2 is YYEEEE. The CDR3 is made up of 15 amino acids. CDR3 nucleotide sequence: TGTGCCAGCAGCCCGGTAGGTGCAGCAGGAAACACCATATATTTT. Translated, it gives CASSPVGAAGNTIYF.

The gene calls are TRBV29-1 and TRBJ2-1, with D possibly TRBD1 on 6 matching bases. V lost 7 bases and J 9 bases, leaving 19 bases between the germline ends. There are 13 residues in the CDR3. Germline V gives CDR1 SQVTM, CDR2 ANQGSEA. CDR3 region: CSGGHSLQGEQFF. Here the CDR3 DNA reads TGCAGCGGGGGACACTCGCTACAGGGTGAGCAGTTCTTC.

CDR3 residues: CACTPNPSDYGYTF. CDR3 nucleotides: TGTGCCTGCACGCCTAATCCCTCGGACTATGGCTACACCTTC. The J gene is TRBJ1-2, the V gene TRBV2; D is uncertain. The germline V gene has CDR1 SNHLY and CDR2 FYNNEI. The CDR3 length is 14 residues. Trimming removed 11 bases at V and 3 bases at J, with 19 bases between.

The chain recombines TRBV28 with TRBJ2-7; 8 nucleotides match TRBD1. This CDR3 is built from 13 residues. V gave up 3 bases and J gave up 3 bases; unmatched junction bases: 1. Germline V gene data show CDR1 as MDHEN and CDR2 as SYDVKM. The CDR3 sequence is CASSFDRGYEQYF. CDR3 nucleotides: TGTGCCAGCAGTTTTGACAGGGGCTACGAGCAGTACTTC. The variable domain in full, completed from reference TRBV28 and TRBJ2-7, reads DVKVTQSSRYLVKRTGEKVFLECVQDMDHENMFWYRQDPGLGLRLIYFSYDVKMKEKGDIPEGYSVSREKKERFSLILESASTNQTSMYLCASSFDRGYEQYFGPGTRLTVT.

The DNA for the CDR3 is TGTGCCAGCAGCCGACAGGGTAAGTATGGCTACACCTTC. As protein: CASSRQGKYGYTF. The J gene is TRBJ1-2, the V gene TRBV2, with TRBD1 matching over 7 bases. There are 13 residues in the CDR3. Germline V gene sequence: CDR1 SNHLY, CDR2 FYNNEI. J gave up 5 bases and V 6 bases, and 6 bases lay outside the gene matches.

The chain links TRBV30 to TRBJ2-7; D is perhaps TRBD1 (5 bases). Germline CDR1 GTSNPN, CDR2 SVGIG (reference sequence). Trimming cost V 0 bases and J 9 bases, with 18 bases left between them. The CDR3 has 14 amino acids. DNA for the CDR3: TGTGCCTGGAGTGTAAGGGGATCCTACGAGTGGCAGTACTTC. This codes for CAWSVRGSYEWQYF.